This paragraph reports one TCR beta chain. This could be a read error, since a much larger clone is one nucleotide away. The sample is drawn from a study of T-cell reconstitution after alpha-beta-depleted transplantation in children. Preparing the TCRbeta library involved the use of unique molecular identifiers. One entry per CDR3 protein, called by TCRdb with MiXCR from the PCR reads. The sample has about 610,000 distinct CDR3 sequences, 10% to 13% seen once. Germline values: CDR1 LGHNA, CDR2 YSLEER. The CDR3 has 13 amino acids. This clonotype was sampled from a human donor who donated a stem cell graft to a child with acute myeloid leukemia. This specimen was PBMCs from the stem cell graft donor, taken from the stem cell graft. This chain connects TRBV4-3 to TRBJ2-7; D gene uncertain. CDR3 sequence: CASNQDDGYEQYF. In nucleotides, the CDR3 is TGCGCCAGCAACCAAGATGACGGCTACGAGCAGTACTTC.